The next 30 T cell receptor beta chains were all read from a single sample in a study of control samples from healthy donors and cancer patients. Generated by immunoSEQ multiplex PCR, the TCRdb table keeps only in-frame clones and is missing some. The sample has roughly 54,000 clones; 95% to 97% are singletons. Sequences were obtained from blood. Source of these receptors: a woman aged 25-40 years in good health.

CDR3 protein: CASSRDSNEQFF. The CDR3 DNA is TGTGCCAGTAGTAGGGACAGCAATGAGCAGTTCTTC. V and J are TRBV19 and TRBJ2-1, with 7 bases that match TRBD1. Per germline, CDR1 LNHDA and CDR2 SQIVND (reference sequence). The CDR3 has 12 residues. The trim removed 4 bases at V and 6 bases at J, leaving 0 bases unmatched.

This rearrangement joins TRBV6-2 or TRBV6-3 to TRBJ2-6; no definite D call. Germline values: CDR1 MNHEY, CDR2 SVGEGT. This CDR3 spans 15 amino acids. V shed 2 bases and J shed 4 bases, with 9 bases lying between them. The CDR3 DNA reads TGTGCCAGCAGTTACGAAAGCATCGGGGCCAACGTCCTGACTTTC. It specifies CASSYESIGANVLTF.

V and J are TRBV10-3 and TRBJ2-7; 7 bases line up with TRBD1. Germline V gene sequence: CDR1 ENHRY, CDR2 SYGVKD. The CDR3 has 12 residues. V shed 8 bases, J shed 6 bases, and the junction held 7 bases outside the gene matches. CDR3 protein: CAIWRQGSEQYF. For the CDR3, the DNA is TGTGCCATCTGGAGACAGGGCAGCGAGCAGTACTTC.

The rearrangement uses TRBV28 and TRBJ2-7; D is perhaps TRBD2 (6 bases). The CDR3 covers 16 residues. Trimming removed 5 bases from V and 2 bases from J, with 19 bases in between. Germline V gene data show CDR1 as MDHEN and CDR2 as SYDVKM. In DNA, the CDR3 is TGTGCCAGCAGTCTCTACCGGGCTAGCGCTACCTACGAGCAGTACTTC. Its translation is CASSLYRASATYEQYF. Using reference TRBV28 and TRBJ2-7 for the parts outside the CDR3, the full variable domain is DVKVTQSSRYLVKRTGEKVFLECVQDMDHENMFWYRQDPGLGLRLIYFSYDVKMKEKGDIPEGYSVSREKKERFSLILESASTNQTSMYLCASSLYRASATYEQYFGPGTRLTVT.

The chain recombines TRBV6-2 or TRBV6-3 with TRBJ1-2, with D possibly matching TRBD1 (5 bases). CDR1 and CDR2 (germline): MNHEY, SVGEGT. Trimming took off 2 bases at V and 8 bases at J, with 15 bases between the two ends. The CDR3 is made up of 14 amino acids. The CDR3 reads CASSYGGWSDGYTF. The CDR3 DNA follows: TGTGCCAGCAGTTACGGGGGTTGGTCAGACGGCTACACCTTC.

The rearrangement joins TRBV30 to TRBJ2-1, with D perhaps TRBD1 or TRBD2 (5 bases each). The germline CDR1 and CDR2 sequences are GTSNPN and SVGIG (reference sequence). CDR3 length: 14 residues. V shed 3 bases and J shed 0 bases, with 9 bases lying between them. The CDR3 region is CAWRHGGSYNEQFF. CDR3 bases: TGTGCCTGGAGACATGGGGGCTCCTACAATGAGCAGTTCTTC.

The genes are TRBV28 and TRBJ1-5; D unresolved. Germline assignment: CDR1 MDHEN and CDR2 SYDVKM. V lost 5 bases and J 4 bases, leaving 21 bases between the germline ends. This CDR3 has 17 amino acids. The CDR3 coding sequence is TGTGCCAGCAGTACAGCGACCGCCACCCCCTTTAATCAGCCCCAGCATTTT. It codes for CASSTATATPFNQPQHF.

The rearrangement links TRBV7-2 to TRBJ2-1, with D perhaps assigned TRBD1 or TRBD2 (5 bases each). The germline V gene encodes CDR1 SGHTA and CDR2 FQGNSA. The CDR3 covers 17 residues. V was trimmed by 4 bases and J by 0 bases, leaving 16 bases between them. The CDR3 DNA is TGTGCCAGCAGCTCCCGGGACCTTCCGAGCTCCTACAATGAGCAGTTCTTC. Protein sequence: CASSSRDLPSSYNEQFF.

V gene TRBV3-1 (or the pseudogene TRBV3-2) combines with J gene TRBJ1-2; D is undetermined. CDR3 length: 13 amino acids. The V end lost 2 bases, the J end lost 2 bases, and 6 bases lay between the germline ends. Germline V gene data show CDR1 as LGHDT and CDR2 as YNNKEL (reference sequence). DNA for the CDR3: TGTGCCAGCAGCCAAACAGCGAACTATGGCTACACCTTC. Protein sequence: CASSQTANYGYTF.

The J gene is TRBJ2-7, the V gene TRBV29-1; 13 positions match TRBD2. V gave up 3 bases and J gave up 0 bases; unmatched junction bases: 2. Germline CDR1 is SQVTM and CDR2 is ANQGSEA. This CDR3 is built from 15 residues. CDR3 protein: CSVDGLAGDSYEQYF. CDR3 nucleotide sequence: TGCAGCGTTGACGGACTAGCGGGGGACTCCTACGAGCAGTACTTC.

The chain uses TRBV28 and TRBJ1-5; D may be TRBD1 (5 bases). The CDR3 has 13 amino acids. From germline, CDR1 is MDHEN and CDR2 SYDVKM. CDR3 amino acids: CAAGQLSNQPQHF. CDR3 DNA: TGTGCTGCGGGGCAACTTAGCAATCAGCCCCAGCATTTT.

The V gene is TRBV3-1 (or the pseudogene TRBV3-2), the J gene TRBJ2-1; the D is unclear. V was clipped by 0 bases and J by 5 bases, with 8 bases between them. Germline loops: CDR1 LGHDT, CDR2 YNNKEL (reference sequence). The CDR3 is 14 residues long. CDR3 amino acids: CASSQEIQHNEQFF. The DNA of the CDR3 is TGTGCCAGCAGCCAAGAAATCCAGCACAATGAGCAGTTCTTC.

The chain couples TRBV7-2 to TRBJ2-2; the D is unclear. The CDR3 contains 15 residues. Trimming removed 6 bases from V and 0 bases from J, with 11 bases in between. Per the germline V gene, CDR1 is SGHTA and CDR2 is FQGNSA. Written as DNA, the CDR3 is TGTGCCAGCAGTATCGGCTTCTCGAACACCGGGGAGCTGTTTTTT. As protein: CASSIGFSNTGELFF.

The CDR3 region has the DNA TGTGCCAGCAAACAAGAGACCCAGTACTTC. It yields the protein CASKQETQYF. The chain combines TRBV28 with TRBJ2-5; D is unresolved. From germline, CDR1 is MDHEN and CDR2 SYDVKM. This CDR3 comprises 10 residues. V shed 7 bases and J shed 2 bases, with 2 bases lying between them.

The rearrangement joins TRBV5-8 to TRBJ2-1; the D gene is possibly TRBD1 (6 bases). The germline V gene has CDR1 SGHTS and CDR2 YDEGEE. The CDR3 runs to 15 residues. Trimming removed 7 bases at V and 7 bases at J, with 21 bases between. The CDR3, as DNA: TGTGCCAGCGGAGATCGGGACAACACACGGAATGAGCAGTTCTTC. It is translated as CASGDRDNTRNEQFF.

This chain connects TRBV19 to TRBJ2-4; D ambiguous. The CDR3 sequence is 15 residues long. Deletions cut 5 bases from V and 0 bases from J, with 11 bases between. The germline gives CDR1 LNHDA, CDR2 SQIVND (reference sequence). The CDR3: CASSEAAIAKNIQYF. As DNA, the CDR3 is TGTGCCAGTAGTGAAGCAGCAATAGCCAAAAACATTCAGTACTTC.

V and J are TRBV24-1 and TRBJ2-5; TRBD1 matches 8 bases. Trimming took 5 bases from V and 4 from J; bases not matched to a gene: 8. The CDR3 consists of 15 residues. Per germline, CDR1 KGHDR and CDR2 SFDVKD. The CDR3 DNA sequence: TGTGCCACCAGTGTCGACAGGGGTCTTGGAGAGACCCAGTACTTC. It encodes CATSVDRGLGETQYF.

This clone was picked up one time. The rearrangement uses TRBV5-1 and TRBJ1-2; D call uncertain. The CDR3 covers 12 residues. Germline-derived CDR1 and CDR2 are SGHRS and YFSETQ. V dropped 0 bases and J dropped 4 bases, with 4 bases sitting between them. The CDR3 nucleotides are TGCGCCAGCAGCTTGGTCGGCTATGGCTACACCTTC. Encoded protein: CASSLVGYGYTF.

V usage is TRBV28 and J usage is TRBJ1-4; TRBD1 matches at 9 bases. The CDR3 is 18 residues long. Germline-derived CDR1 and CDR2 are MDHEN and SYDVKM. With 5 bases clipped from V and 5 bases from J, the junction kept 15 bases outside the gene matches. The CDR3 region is CASSHLGQGRPFNEKLFF. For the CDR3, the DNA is TGTGCCAGCAGTCACCTTGGACAGGGGAGGCCATTCAATGAAAAACTGTTTTTT.

For the CDR3, the DNA is TGTGCCGGAAAAGCGGGGGGGGCCAGGCCTCAGCAGTTCTTC. It specifies CAGKAGGARPQQFF. The chain links TRBV30 to TRBJ2-1; 10 bases line up with TRBD2. The germline V gene encodes CDR1 GTSNPN and CDR2 SVGIG (reference sequence). V trimming: 8 bases; J trimming: 11 bases; junction bases outside the gene matches: 15. The CDR3 sequence is 14 residues long.

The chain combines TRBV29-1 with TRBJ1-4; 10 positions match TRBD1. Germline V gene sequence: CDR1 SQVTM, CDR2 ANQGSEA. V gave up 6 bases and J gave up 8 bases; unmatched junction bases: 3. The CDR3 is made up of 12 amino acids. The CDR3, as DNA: TGCAGCGTGGGACAGGGGAGCGAAAAACTGTTTTTT. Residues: CSVGQGSEKLFF.

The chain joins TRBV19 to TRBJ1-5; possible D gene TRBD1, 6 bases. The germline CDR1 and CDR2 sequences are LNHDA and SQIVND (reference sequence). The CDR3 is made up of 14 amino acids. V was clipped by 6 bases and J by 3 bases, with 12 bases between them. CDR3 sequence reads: CASRSRGNNQPQHF. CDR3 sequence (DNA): TGTGCCAGTAGGTCCAGGGGAAACAATCAGCCCCAGCATTTT.

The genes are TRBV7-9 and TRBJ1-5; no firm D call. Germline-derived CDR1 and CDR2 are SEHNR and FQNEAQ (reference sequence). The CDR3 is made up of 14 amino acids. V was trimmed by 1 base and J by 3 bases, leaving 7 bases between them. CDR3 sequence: CASSLGLPNQPQHF. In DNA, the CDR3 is TGTGCCAGCAGCTTAGGTCTGCCCAATCAGCCCCAGCATTTT.

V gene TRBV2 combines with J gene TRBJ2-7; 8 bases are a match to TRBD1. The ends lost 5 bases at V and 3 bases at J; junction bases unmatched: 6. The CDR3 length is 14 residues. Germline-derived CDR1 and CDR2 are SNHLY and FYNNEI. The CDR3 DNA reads TGTGCCAGCAGTCCTGGACAGGGAGACTACGAGCAGTACTTC. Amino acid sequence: CASSPGQGDYEQYF.

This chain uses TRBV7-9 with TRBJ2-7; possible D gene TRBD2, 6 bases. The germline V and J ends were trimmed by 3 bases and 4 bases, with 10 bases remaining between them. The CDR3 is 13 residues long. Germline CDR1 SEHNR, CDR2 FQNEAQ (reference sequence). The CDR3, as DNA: TGTGCCAGCAGCTTTCACCTAGCGTACGAGCAGTACTTC. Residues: CASSFHLAYEQYF.

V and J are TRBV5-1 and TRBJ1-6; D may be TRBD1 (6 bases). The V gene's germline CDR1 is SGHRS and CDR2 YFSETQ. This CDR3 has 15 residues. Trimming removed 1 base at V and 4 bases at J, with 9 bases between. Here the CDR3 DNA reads TGCGCCAGCAGCTTGACGGACAGATATAATTCACCCCTCCACTTT. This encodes CASSLTDRYNSPLHF.

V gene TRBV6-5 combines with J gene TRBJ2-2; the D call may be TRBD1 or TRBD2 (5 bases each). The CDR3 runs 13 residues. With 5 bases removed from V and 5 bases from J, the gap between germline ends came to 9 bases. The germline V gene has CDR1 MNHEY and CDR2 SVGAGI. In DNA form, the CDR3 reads TGTGCCAGCAGTCGAGGGGAAACCGGGGAGCTGTTTTTT. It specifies CASSRGETGELFF.

CDR3 amino acids: CASSEGVSYEQYF. The CDR3 DNA sequence: TGTGCCAGCAGTGAAGGTGTCTCCTACGAGCAGTACTTC. V is TRBV6-1 and J is TRBJ2-7; D gene ambiguous. Per germline, CDR1 MNHNS and CDR2 SASEGT. The CDR3 length is 13 residues. V was shortened by 1 base and J by 0 bases, with 4 bases between the two germline ends.

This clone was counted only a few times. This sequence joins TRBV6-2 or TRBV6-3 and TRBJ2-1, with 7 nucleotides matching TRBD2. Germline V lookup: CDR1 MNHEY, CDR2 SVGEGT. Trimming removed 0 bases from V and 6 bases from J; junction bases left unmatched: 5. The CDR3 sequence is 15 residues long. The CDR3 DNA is TGTGCCAGCAGTTACTCAGTAGCGGGTGTCAATGAGCAGTTCTTC. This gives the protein CASSYSVAGVNEQFF.

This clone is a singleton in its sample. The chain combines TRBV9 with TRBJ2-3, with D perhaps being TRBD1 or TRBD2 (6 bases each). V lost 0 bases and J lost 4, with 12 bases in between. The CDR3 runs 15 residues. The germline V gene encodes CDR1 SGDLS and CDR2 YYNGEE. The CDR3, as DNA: TGTGCCAGCAGCGTAGATGGGGGGCGGGCAGATACGCAGTATTTT. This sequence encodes CASSVDGGRADTQYF.